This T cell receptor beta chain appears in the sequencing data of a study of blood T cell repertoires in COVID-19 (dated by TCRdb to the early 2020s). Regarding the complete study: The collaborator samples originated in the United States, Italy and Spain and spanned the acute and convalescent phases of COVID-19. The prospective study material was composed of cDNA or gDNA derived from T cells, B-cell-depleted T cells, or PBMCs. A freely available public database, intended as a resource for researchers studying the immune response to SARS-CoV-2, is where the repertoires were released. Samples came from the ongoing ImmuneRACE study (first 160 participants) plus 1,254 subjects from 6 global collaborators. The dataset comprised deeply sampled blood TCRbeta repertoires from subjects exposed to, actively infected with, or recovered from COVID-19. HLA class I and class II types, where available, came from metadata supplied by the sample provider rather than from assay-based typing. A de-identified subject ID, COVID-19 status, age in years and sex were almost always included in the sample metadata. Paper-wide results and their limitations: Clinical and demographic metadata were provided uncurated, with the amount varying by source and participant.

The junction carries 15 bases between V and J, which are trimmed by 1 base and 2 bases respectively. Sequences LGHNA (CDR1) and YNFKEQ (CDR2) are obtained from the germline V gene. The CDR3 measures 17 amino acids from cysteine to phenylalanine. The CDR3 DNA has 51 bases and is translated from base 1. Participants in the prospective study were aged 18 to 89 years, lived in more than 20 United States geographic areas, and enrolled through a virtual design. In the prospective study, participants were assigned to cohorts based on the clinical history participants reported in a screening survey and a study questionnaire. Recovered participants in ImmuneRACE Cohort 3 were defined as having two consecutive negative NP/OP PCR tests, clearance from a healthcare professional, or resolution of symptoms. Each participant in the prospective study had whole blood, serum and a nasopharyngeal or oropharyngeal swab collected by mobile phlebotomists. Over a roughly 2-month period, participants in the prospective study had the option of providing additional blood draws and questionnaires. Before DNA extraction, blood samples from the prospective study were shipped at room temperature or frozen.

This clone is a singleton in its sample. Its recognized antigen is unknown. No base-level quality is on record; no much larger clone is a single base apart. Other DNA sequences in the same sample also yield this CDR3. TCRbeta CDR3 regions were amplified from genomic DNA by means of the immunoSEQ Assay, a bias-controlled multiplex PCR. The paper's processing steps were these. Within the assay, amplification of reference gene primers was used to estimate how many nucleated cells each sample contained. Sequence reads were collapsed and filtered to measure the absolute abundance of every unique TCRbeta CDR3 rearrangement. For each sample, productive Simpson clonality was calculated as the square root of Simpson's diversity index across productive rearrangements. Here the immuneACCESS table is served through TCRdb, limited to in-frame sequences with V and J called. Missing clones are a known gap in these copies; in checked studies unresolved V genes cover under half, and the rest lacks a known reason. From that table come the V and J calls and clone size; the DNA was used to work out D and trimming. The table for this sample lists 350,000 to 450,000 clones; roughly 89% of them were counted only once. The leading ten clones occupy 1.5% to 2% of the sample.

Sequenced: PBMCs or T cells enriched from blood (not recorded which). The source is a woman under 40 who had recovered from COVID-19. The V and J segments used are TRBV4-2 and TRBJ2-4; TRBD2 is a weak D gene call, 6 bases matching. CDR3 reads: CASSQVRGGTSKNIQYF. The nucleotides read TGTGCCAGCAGCCAAGTTAGGGGAGGAACCTCCAAAAACATTCAGTACTTC.